These T cell receptor beta chains were read from a single sample in a study of cytomegalovirus exposure and HLA in healthy donors. Only in-frame clones appear in the TCRdb table, and some are missing; sequencing was by immunoSEQ multiplex PCR. The table includes roughly 190,000 clones, around 81% detected once. Sequenced material: PBMCs. The receptors originated from a woman in her forties or fifties in good health and CMV-seropositive. CDR3s include the opening cysteine and the closing phenylalanine or tryptophan. D genes are given only for firm matches. Clone sizes are given selectively: once, few, many, or a class where the clone is expanded.

CDR3aa | CDR3nt | j_gene | d_gene | abundance | v_gene
CASSRGGLVTEAFF | TGCGCCAGCAGCCGAGGGGGATTAGTGACTGAAGCTTTCTTT | TRBJ1-1 | - | - | TRBV23-1
CAISEKREGPGELFF | TGTGCCATCAGTGAGAAGCGTGAGGGCCCCGGGGAGCTGTTTTTT | TRBJ2-2 | - | - | TRBV10-3
CASSLGLGRADTQYF | TGTGCCAGCAGCTTGGGACTAGGGAGGGCAGATACGCAGTATTTT | TRBJ2-3 | TRBD2 | once | TRBV5-4
CASSERIHTDTQYF | TGTGCCAGCAGTGAAAGAATACACACAGATACGCAGTATTTT | TRBJ2-3 | - | - | TRBV6-1
CASSQLDSSYEQYF | TGCGCCAGCAGCCAGCTGGACAGTTCCTACGAGCAGTACTTC | TRBJ2-7 | - | - | TRBV5-1
CASSYGQGNTDTQYF | TGTGCCAGCAGCTACGGACAGGGCAACACAGATACGCAGTATTTT | TRBJ2-3 | TRBD1 | - | TRBV7-9
CASSSGTQTGELFF | TGTGCCAGCAGTTCAGGGACTCAGACCGGGGAGCTGTTTTTT | TRBJ2-2 | - | - | TRBV27
CASSRSVNYEQYF | TGTGCCAGTAGTCGCAGTGTGAACTACGAGCAGTACTTC | TRBJ2-7 | - | - | TRBV19
CASSPRQGQETQYF | TGTGCCAGCTCACCAAGGCAGGGCCAAGAGACCCAGTACTTC | TRBJ2-5 | - | - | TRBV18
CASSLITGGYGYTF | TGTGCCAGCAGTCTGATAACAGGGGGCTATGGCTACACCTTC | TRBJ1-2 | TRBD1 | - | TRBV6-5
CASSPWANSPLHF | TGTGCCAGCAGCCCCTGGGCGAATTCACCCCTCCACTTT | TRBJ1-6 | - | - | TRBV11-2
CASSQFGQATPYEQYF | TGCGCCAGCAGCCAATTTGGACAGGCGACTCCATACGAGCAGTACTTC | TRBJ2-7 | TRBD1 | once | TRBV4-3
CASSTTDRGGYTF | TGTGCCAGTAGTACTACCGACAGGGGCGGCTACACCTTC | TRBJ1-2 | TRBD1 | - | TRBV19
CASSYEGSGANVLTF | TGTGCCAGCAGTTACGAGGGTTCTGGGGCCAACGTCCTGACTTTC | TRBJ2-6 | - | few | TRBV6-6
CASSPDLWETQYF | TGTGCCAGCAGCCCCGATCTTTGGGAGACGCAGTATTTT | TRBJ2-3 | - | once | TRBV9
CAWRRLAFRELFF | TGTGCCTGGAGGAGACTAGCGTTCCGGGAGCTGTTTTTT | TRBJ2-2 | TRBD2 | - | TRBV30
CASSLGPGGSYEQYF | TGTGCCAGCAGCTTGGGCCCAGGGGGCTCCTACGAGCAGTACTTC | TRBJ2-7 | TRBD1 | - | TRBV5-4
CASSTGTGENIQYF | TGTGCCAGTAGTACCGGGACAGGGGAAAACATTCAGTACTTC | TRBJ2-4 | TRBD1 | - | TRBV19
CASMPSGGAGDTQYF | TGTGCCAGCATGCCTAGCGGGGGGGCTGGAGATACGCAGTATTTT | TRBJ2-3 | TRBD2 | - | TRBV5-4
CASKRTSGGAIEQFF | TGTGCCAGCAAGAGGACTAGCGGGGGGGCCATTGAGCAGTTCTTC | TRBJ2-1 | TRBD2 | - | TRBV6-4
CASSAGLAGSAGELFF | TGTGCCAGCAGCGCAGGGCTAGCGGGGTCGGCCGGGGAGCTGTTTTTT | TRBJ2-2 | TRBD2 | - | TRBV9
CASSLLQGIGHEQYF | TGTGCCAGCAGCTTGTTACAGGGGATTGGCCACGAGCAGTACTTC | TRBJ2-7 | TRBD1 | - | TRBV7-2
CASSPLSENTEAFF | TGTGCCAGCAGCCCATTATCAGAGAACACTGAAGCTTTCTTT | TRBJ1-1 | - | - | TRBV9
CASSPSVNTEAFF | TGTGCCAGCTCACCGTCGGTAAACACTGAAGCTTTCTTT | TRBJ1-1 | - | - | TRBV18
CASSISSPYEQYF | TGTGCCAGCAGCATTAGTAGTCCCTACGAGCAGTACTTC | TRBJ2-7 | - | - | TRBV11-2
CASRQTGIRYGYTF | TGTGCCAGCAGGCAAACAGGGATACGGTATGGCTACACCTTC | TRBJ1-2 | - | - | TRBV11-2
CASSRQPTEAFF | TGTGCCAGCAGCCGACAGCCAACTGAAGCTTTCTTT | TRBJ1-1 | - | once | TRBV14
CASSPRGSGGADTQYF | TGCGCCAGCAGCCCACGGGGTAGCGGGGGGGCGGATACGCAGTATTTT | TRBJ2-3 | TRBD2 | - | TRBV4-3
CASSESPVHSQGSGELFF | TGTGCCAGCAGTGAATCGCCCGTGCATTCTCAGGGATCCGGGGAGCTGTTTTTT | TRBJ2-2 | - | - | TRBV6-1
CASRTDRNSYEQYF | TGTGCCAGCAGGACCGACAGGAACTCCTACGAGCAGTACTTC | TRBJ2-7 | - | - | TRBV28
CASSFSDGDRVVSGELFF | TGTGCCAGCAGCTTTTCGGATGGGGACAGGGTTGTTTCCGGGGAGCTGTTTTTT | TRBJ2-2 | TRBD1 | - | TRBV7-9
CASSREGLGYQETQYF | TGTGCCAGCAGCAGGGAGGGTTTGGGGTACCAAGAGACCCAGTACTTC | TRBJ2-5 | TRBD2 | - | TRBV5-6
CAWIAKRGPEAFF | TGTGCCTGGATCGCAAAGAGAGGCCCTGAAGCTTTCTTT | TRBJ1-1 | - | few | TRBV30